This T cell receptor beta chain comes out of a study of shared clonotypes between healthy human individuals. Assay execution took place at the deep level. The data were produced by immunoSEQ multiplex PCR, yet TCRdb's version contains in-frame clones alone and is incomplete. The sample shows roughly 2,300,000 clones, 80% to 95% of them seen only once. The CDR3 runs to 13 residues. The germline V and J ends were trimmed by 6 bases and 3 bases, with 12 bases remaining between them. Germline assignment: CDR1 MDHEN and CDR2 SYDVKM. Sequenced sample: naive CD4+ T cells from PBMCs. As for subset: CD45RA+ positively selected. The clonotype originates from a man between 18 and 29 years old in good health. Some clones in this sample may be carry-over from other donors' samples. The V gene is TRBV28, the J gene TRBJ2-7; D ambiguous. The CDR3, as DNA: TGTGCCAGCAGCCGCCGACGGGTCTACGAGCAGTACTTC. Translation: CASSRRRVYEQYF.